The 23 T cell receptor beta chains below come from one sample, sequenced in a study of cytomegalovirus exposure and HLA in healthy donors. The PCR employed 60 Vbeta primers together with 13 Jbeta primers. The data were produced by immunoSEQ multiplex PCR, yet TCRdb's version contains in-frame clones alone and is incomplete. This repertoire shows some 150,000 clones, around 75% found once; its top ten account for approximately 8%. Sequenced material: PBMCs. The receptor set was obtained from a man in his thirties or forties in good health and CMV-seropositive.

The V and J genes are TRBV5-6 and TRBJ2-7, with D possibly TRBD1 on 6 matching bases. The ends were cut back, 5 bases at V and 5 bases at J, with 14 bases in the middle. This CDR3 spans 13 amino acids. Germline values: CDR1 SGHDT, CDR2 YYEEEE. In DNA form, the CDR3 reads TGTGCCAGCAGTTGGGACATTCGGGACGAGCAGTACTTC. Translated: CASSWDIRDEQYF.

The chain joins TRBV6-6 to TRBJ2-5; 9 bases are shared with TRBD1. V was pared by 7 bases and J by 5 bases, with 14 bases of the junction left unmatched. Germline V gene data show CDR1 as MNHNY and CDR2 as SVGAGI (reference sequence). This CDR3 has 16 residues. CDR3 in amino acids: CASTVQGADAWETQYF. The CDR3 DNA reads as TGTGCCAGCACCGTACAGGGGGCGGACGCCTGGGAGACCCAGTACTTC.

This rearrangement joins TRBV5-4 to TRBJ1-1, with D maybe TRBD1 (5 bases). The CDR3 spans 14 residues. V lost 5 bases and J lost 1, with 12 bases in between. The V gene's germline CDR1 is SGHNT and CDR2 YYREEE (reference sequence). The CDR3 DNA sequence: TGTGCCAGCAGTCAGGCACAGGAGAACACTGAAGCTTTCTTT. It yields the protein CASSQAQENTEAFF.

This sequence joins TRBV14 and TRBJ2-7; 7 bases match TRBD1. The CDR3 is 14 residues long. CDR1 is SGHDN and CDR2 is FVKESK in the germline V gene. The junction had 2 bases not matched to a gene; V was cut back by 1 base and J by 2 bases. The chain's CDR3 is CASSQVGTAYEQYF. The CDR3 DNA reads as TGTGCCAGCAGCCAAGTCGGGACAGCCTACGAGCAGTACTTC.

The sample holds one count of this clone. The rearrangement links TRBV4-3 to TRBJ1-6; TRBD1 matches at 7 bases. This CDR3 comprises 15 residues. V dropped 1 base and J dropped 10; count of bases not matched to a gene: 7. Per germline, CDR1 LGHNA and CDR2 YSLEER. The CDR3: CASSQGTGDGSPLHF. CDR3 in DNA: TGCGCCAGCAGCCAAGGAACAGGGGATGGCTCACCCCTCCACTTT.

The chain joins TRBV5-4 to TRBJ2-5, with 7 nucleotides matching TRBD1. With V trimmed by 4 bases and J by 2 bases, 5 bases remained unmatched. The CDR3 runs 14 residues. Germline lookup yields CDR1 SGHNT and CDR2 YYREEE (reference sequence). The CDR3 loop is CASSQGQNQETQYF. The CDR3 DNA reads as TGTGCCAGCAGCCAGGGACAGAATCAAGAGACCCAGTACTTC.

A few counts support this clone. The CDR3 nucleotides are TGTGCCAGCAGTCGAAGACTAGCGGGAGGCGGAGAGACCCAGTACTTC. Translated: CASSRRLAGGGETQYF. This chain uses TRBV2 with TRBJ2-5, with 13 bases identical to TRBD2. This CDR3 comprises 16 residues. From germline, CDR1 is SNHLY and CDR2 FYNNEI. With 5 bases clipped from V and 4 bases from J, the junction kept 7 bases outside the gene matches. Using reference TRBV2 and TRBJ2-5 for the parts outside the CDR3, the full variable domain is EPEVTQTPSHQVTQMGQEVILRCVPISNHLYFYWYRQILGQKVEFLVSFYNNEISEKSEIFDDQFSVERPDGSNFTLKIRSTKLEDSAMYFCASSRRLAGGGETQYFGPGTRLLVL.

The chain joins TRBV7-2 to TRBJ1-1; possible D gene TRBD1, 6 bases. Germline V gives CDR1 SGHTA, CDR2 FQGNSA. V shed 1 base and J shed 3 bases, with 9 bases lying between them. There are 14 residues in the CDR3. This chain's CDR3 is CASSLVQGYTEAFF. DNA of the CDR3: TGTGCCAGCAGCTTAGTGCAGGGGTACACTGAAGCTTTCTTT.

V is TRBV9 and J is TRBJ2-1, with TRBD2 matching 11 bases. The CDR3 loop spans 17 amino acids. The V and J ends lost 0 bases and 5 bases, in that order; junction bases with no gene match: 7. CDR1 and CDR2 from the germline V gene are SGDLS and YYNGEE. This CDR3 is CASSVVGGLADDNEQFF. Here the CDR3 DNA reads TGTGCCAGCAGCGTAGTTGGGGGACTAGCGGACGACAATGAGCAGTTCTTC.

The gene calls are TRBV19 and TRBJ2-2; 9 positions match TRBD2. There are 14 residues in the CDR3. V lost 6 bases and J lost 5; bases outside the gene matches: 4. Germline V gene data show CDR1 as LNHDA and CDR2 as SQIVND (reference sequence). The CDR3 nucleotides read TGTGCCAGTAGAGGACTAGCGAGTACCGGGGAGCTGTTTTTT. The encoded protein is CASRGLASTGELFF.

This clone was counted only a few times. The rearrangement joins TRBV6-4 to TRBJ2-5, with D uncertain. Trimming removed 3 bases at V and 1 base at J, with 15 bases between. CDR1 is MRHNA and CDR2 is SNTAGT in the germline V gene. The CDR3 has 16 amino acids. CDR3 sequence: CASSDSSRRLQETQYF. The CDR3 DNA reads TGTGCCAGCAGTGATTCTTCCCGTCGACTCCAAGAGACCCAGTACTTC.

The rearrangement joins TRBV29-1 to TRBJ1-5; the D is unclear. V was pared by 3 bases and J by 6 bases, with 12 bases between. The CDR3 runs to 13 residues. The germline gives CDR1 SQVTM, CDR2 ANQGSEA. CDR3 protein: CSVESREGQPQHF. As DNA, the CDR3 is TGCAGCGTTGAGTCTCGTGAGGGTCAGCCCCAGCATTTT. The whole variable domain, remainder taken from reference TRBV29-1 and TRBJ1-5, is SAVISQKPSRDICQRGTSLTIQCQVDSQVTMMFWYRQQPGQSLTLIATANQGSEATYESGFVIDKFPISRPNLTFSTLTVSNMSPEDSSIYLCSVESREGQPQHFGDGTRLSIL.

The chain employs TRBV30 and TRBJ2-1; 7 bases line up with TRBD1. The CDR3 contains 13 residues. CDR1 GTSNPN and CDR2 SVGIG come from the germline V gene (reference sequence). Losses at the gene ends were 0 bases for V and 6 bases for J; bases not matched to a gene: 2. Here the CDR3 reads CAWSVTGVNEQFF. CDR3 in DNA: TGTGCCTGGAGTGTTACAGGGGTCAATGAGCAGTTCTTC.

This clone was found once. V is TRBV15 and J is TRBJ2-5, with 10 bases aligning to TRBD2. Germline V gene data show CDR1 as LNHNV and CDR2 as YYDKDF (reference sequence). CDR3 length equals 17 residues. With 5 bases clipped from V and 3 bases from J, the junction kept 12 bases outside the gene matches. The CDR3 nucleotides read TGTGCCACCAGCTCCGGTGGAGCGGGAGGGCCGGAAGAGACCCAGTACTTC. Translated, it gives CATSSGGAGGPEETQYF.

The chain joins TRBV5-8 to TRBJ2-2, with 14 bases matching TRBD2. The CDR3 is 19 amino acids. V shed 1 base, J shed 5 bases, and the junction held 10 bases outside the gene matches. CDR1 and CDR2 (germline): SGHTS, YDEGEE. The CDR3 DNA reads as TGTGCCAGCAGCTTGACCGGGACTAGCGGGAGAAGGGTTACCGGGGAGCTGTTTTTT. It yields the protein CASSLTGTSGRRVTGELFF.

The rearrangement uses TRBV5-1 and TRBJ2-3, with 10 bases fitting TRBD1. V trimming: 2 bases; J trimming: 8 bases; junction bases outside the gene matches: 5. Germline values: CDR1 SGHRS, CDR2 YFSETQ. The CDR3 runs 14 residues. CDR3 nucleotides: TGCGCCAGCAGCTTCGGGACAGGGGAGGGTACGCAGTATTTT. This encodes CASSFGTGEGTQYF.

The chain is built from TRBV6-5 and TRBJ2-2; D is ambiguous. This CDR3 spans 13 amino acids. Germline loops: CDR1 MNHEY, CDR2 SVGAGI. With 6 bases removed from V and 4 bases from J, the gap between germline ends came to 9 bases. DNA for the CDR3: TGTGCCAGCAGACTCGGGTTCACCGGGGAGCTGTTTTTT. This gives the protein CASRLGFTGELFF.

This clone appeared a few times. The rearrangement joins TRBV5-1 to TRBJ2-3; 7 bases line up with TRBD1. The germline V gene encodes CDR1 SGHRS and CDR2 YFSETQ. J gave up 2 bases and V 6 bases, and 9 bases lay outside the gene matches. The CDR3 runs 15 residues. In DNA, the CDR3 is TGCGCCAGCACCGAGACAGGGACCGACACAGATACGCAGTATTTT. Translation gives CASTETGTDTDTQYF.

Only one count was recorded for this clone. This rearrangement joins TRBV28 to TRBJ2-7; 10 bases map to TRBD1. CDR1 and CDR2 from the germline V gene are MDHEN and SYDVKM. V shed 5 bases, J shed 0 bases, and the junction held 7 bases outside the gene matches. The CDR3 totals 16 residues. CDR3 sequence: CASSPTGTGDSYEQYF. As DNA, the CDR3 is TGTGCCAGCAGTCCAACCGGGACAGGGGACTCCTACGAGCAGTACTTC.

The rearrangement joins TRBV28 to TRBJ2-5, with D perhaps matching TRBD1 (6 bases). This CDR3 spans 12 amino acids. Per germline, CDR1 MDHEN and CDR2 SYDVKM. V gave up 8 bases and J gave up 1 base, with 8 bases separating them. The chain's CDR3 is CASRQAQETQYF. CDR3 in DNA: TGTGCCAGCCGACAGGCCCAAGAGACCCAGTACTTC. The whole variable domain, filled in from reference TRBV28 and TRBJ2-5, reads DVKVTQSSRYLVKRTGEKVFLECVQDMDHENMFWYRQDPGLGLRLIYFSYDVKMKEKGDIPEGYSVSREKKERFSLILESASTNQTSMYLCASRQAQETQYFGPGTRLLVL.

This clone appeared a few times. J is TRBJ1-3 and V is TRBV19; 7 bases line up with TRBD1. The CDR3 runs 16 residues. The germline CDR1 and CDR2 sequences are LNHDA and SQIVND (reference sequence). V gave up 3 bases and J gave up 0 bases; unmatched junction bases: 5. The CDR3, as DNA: TGTGCCAGTAGTATCTTGGACAGGCTCTCTGGAAACACCATATATTTT. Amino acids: CASSILDRLSGNTIYF.

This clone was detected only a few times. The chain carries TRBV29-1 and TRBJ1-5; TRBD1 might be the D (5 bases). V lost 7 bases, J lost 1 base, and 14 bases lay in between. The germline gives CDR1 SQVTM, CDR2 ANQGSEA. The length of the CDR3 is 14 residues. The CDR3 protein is CSAGGGRSNQPQHF. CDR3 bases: TGCAGCGCTGGGGGGGGGAGGAGCAATCAGCCCCAGCATTTT.

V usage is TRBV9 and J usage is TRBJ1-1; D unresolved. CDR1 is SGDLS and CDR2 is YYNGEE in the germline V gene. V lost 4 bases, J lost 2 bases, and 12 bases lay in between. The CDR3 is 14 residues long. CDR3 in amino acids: CASSPDTGNTEAFF. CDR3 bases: TGTGCCAGCAGCCCCGACACCGGAAACACTGAAGCTTTCTTT.